This record covers a single T cell receptor beta chain. Its antigen remains unknown. The sample is drawn from a study of regulatory and conventional T cells in RAG deficiency. Sequencing used immunoSEQ multiplex PCR; TCRdb keeps in-frame clones, though not all of them. The data contain roughly 11,000 clones, approximately 93% of them singletons. Overall study results and limits: Treg unique TCR beta sequences were approximately 95-fold fewer in Omenn syndrome and CID/AS patients than controls.

Trimming took 0 bases from V and 3 from J, leaving 11 bases between them. CDR1 and CDR2 from the germline V gene are SGHRS and YFSETQ. The CDR3 is 15 residues long. Genomic DNA came from blood regulatory T cells gated CD4+ CD25-high CD127-low. The same sample was also studied in work on regulatory T cells. That work adds: The PCR used 52 TRBV and 13 TRBJ primers. Patient repertoires had restricted TRB V-J pairs and skewed V and J usage, most in Tregs.

The rearrangement links TRBV5-1 to TRBJ2-3; tentative D call: TRBD1 (6 bases). The receptor's source is a human donor in good health. Sequencing input: CD127- CD25+ CD4+ Tregs sorted from blood. The CDR3 coding sequence is TGCGCCAGCAGCTTGGGAAACAGGGAAACAGATACGCAGTATTTT. Encoded protein: CASSLGNRETDTQYF.